Each of the 30 T cell receptor beta chains below was sequenced from the same sample in a study of control samples from healthy donors and cancer patients. Sequencing was performed with immunoSEQ multiplex PCR; in TCRdb, only in-frame clones are kept and a portion is missing. The repertoire holds 84,000 or so clones, with about nine tenths as singletons. The specimen sequenced was blood. The receptors were gathered from a man aged 30 to 45 in good health.

J is TRBJ1-5 and V is TRBV19; the match to TRBD1 covers 9 bases. This CDR3 has 17 residues. In germline, CDR1 is LNHDA, CDR2 SQIVND (reference sequence). The ends lost 6 bases at V and 2 bases at J; junction bases unmatched: 11. The CDR3: CASRLVGQGQGNQPQHF. Here the CDR3 DNA reads TGTGCCAGTAGATTAGTGGGACAGGGACAAGGCAATCAGCCCCAGCATTTT.

This rearrangement joins TRBV7-9 to TRBJ1-1; 9 bases are shared with TRBD1. The trim removed 6 bases at V and 4 bases at J, leaving 12 bases unmatched. The CDR3 contains 16 residues. In germline, CDR1 is SEHNR, CDR2 FQNEAQ (reference sequence). CDR3 sequence: CASSLQGAGAGTEAFF. The DNA of the CDR3 is TGTGCCAGCAGTTTACAGGGGGCAGGGGCGGGCACTGAAGCTTTCTTT.

The genes are TRBV6-5 and TRBJ1-1; 7 nucleotides agree with TRBD1. Germline V gene lookup returns CDR1 MNHEY and CDR2 SVGAGI. V lost 5 bases to trimming and J lost 1 base; unmatched junction nucleotides: 4. The CDR3 contains 14 residues. This CDR3 is CASSPWTGNTEAFF. In nucleotides, the CDR3 is TGTGCCAGCAGTCCATGGACAGGGAACACTGAAGCTTTCTTT.

The V and J genes are TRBV7-9 and TRBJ2-6; 8 bases fit TRBD2. Germline V gene sequence: CDR1 SEHNR, CDR2 FQNEAQ (reference sequence). CDR3 size: 18 residues. Germline trimming cut 6 bases from V and 0 bases from J; bases unmatched to any gene: 10. The CDR3, as DNA: TGTGCCAGCAGATACGGGGGGGACACTCGCTCTGGGGCCAACGTCCTGACTTTC. Translated: CASRYGGDTRSGANVLTF. The full variable domain, with the rest looked up from reference TRBV7-9 and TRBJ2-6, is DTGVSQNPRHKITKRGQNVTFRCDPISEHNRLYWYRQTLGQGPEFLTYFQNEAQLEKSRLLSDRFSAERPKGSFSTLEIQRTEQGDSAMYLCASRYGGDTRSGANVLTFGAGSRLTVL.

The CDR3 DNA reads TGTGCCAGTAGTATAGGGGGTCGGCTAGCGGGAGGGATGGATACGCAGTATTTT. It translates to CASSIGGRLAGGMDTQYF. This rearrangement joins TRBV19 to TRBJ2-3; TRBD2 matches 12 bases. Per germline, CDR1 LNHDA and CDR2 SQIVND (reference sequence). The V and J ends lost 1 base and 6 bases, in that order; junction bases with no gene match: 11. The CDR3 length is 18 residues.

This chain uses TRBV7-2 with TRBJ2-3, with TRBD1 matching over 8 bases. V was clipped by 6 bases and J by 5 bases; unmatched bases: 4. This CDR3 is built from 13 residues. Per the germline V gene, CDR1 is SGHTA and CDR2 is FQGNSA. CDR3 DNA sequence: TGTGCCAGCAGGCTTACAGGGGGAGATACGCAGTATTTT. Protein: CASRLTGGDTQYF.

About this clone: This CDR3 is missing its conserved last phenylalanine or tryptophan, likely due to a read error. It is unclear where the CDR3 begins or ends on the DNA, so no DNA is shown, and the CDR3 is as TCRdb lists it. The chain employs TRBV5-8 and TRBJ1-3. Germline assignment: CDR1 SGHTS and CDR2 YDEGEE. From its first to its last residue, the CDR3 has 13 amino acids. This chain's CDR3 is CASSLLGVMPDPS.

The V gene is TRBV1, the J gene TRBJ1-1. TRBV1 is marked as a pseudogene. CDR3 length: 13 amino acids. DNA for the CDR3: TGCACCAGCAGCCAAGATCCGGGTGCTGAAGCTTTCTTT. It translates to CTSSQDPGAEAFF.

This clone has just a few counts. The rearrangement joins TRBV4-2 to TRBJ1-4; TRBD1 agrees at 9 bases. This CDR3 has 19 residues. V lost 7 bases to trimming and J lost 0 bases; unmatched junction nucleotides: 15. Germline V lookup: CDR1 LGHNA, CDR2 YNFKEQ. For the CDR3, the DNA is TGTGCCAGCAAAGGCCCATATTGGACAGGGGATACAACTAATGAAAAACTGTTTTTT. This translates into CASKGPYWTGDTTNEKLFF.

The chain joins TRBV10-3 to TRBJ1-1; maybe TRBD1 (6 bases). CDR1 and CDR2 from the germline V gene are ENHRY and SYGVKD. The CDR3 extends over 15 amino acids. V was cut by 3 bases and J by 3 bases, with 14 bases left in between. The CDR3 spells CAISESNRVDTEAFF. The CDR3 nucleotides are TGTGCCATCAGTGAAAGTAACAGGGTGGACACTGAAGCTTTCTTT.

The V call is TRBV5-4, the J call TRBJ1-4, with 7 bases that match TRBD1. From germline, CDR1 is SGHNT and CDR2 YYREEE (reference sequence). Trimming removed 0 bases from V and 3 bases from J; junction bases left unmatched: 5. CDR3 size: 16 residues. The CDR3 spells CASSLGGGGSNEKLFF. The CDR3 nucleotides are TGTGCCAGCAGCTTGGGAGGGGGCGGATCTAATGAAAAACTGTTTTTT.

This clone was counted once. This chain joins TRBV3-1 (or the pseudogene TRBV3-2) and TRBJ2-4; D unclear. The germline V and J ends were trimmed by 2 bases and 4 bases, with 9 bases remaining between them. This CDR3 region has 14 residues. Per germline, CDR1 LGHDT and CDR2 YNNKEL (reference sequence). CDR3 amino acids: CASSQSDLKNIQYF. CDR3 DNA: TGTGCCAGCAGCCAATCAGATTTAAAAAACATTCAGTACTTC.

The chain couples TRBV14 to TRBJ2-7; 9 bases line up with TRBD2. V was pared by 6 bases and J by 5 bases, with 8 bases of the junction left unmatched. CDR1 and CDR2 from the germline V gene are SGHDN and FVKESK. CDR3 size: 14 residues. DNA of the CDR3: TGTGCCAGCAGTAGCGGGAGCAAGGAGCACGAGCAGTACTTC. Amino acid sequence: CASSSGSKEHEQYF.

The DNA of the CDR3 is TGTGCCAGCAGTCTAACAGGGGGGAACACTGAAGCTTTCTTT. As protein: CASSLTGGNTEAFF. The chain uses TRBV7-8 and TRBJ1-1, with 8 bases identical to TRBD1. Trimming cost V 6 bases and J 1 base; bases outside gene matches: 4. From germline, CDR1 is SGHVS and CDR2 FQNEAQ. The CDR3 runs to 14 residues.

This clone was found a few times. The chain employs TRBV27 and TRBJ1-4, with D unclear. The CDR3 is 18 residues long. Deletions cut 5 bases from V and 0 bases from J, with 19 bases between. Germline CDR1 is MNHEY and CDR2 is SMNVEV (reference sequence). Written as DNA, the CDR3 is TGTGCCAGCAGTAAAATAACCCGAAAAACGACAACTAATGAAAAACTGTTTTTT. Residues: CASSKITRKTTTNEKLFF.

The chain combines TRBV29-1 with TRBJ2-6; tentatively, D is TRBD1 (6 bases). Germline CDR1 SQVTM, CDR2 ANQGSEA. The CDR3 totals 15 residues. Between the trimmed V and J ends, which lost 5 bases and 7 bases, there was a span of 18 bases. CDR3 region: CSVPTPQGSANVLTF. The DNA of the CDR3 is TGCAGCGTTCCCACGCCACAGGGTAGCGCCAACGTCCTGACTTTC. Supplemented by reference TRBV29-1 and TRBJ2-6, the full variable domain reads SAVISQKPSRDICQRGTSLTIQCQVDSQVTMMFWYRQQPGQSLTLIATANQGSEATYESGFVIDKFPISRPNLTFSTLTVSNMSPEDSSIYLCSVPTPQGSANVLTFGAGSRLTVL.

This rearrangement joins TRBV5-8 to TRBJ2-1, with 7 bases aligning to TRBD1. Trimming removed 8 bases from V and 8 bases from J; junction bases left unmatched: 13. This CDR3 contains 14 residues. In germline, CDR1 is SGHTS, CDR2 YDEGEE. The CDR3 here is CASLITGDRDEQFF. The DNA of the CDR3 is TGTGCCAGTTTGATAACAGGGGATCGGGATGAGCAGTTCTTC.

This chain connects TRBV6-5 to TRBJ1-5; D is unresolved. From germline, CDR1 is MNHEY and CDR2 SVGAGI. Trimming removed 6 bases at V and 0 bases at J, with 9 bases between. This CDR3 comprises 14 residues. The CDR3 DNA reads TGTGCCAGCAGACCGGGGTTTAGCAATCAGCCCCAGCATTTT. Translation gives CASRPGFSNQPQHF.

The chain links TRBV30 to TRBJ1-1; weak D call: TRBD1 (5 bases). V was pared by 4 bases and J by 10 bases, with 10 bases between. This CDR3 has 10 residues. Germline lookup yields CDR1 GTSNPN and CDR2 SVGIG (reference sequence). CDR3 amino acids: CAWKRGIAFF. CDR3 coding DNA: TGTGCCTGGAAACGGGGGATAGCTTTCTTT.

This chain links TRBV28 with TRBJ1-1; 8 bases line up with TRBD1. V dropped 5 bases and J dropped 10; count of bases not matched to a gene: 12. This CDR3 is built from 14 residues. The germline CDR1 and CDR2 sequences are MDHEN and SYDVKM. The CDR3 nucleotides read TGTGCCAGCAGTCCAGGACAGGGCTGGGGTCTAGCTTTCTTT. Protein: CASSPGQGWGLAFF.

The chain recombines TRBV30 with TRBJ1-5; D call uncertain. This CDR3 comprises 15 residues. Germline V lookup: CDR1 GTSNPN, CDR2 SVGIG (reference sequence). V was cut by 0 bases and J by 4 bases, with 13 bases left in between. CDR3 nucleotides: TGTGCCTGGAGTGTACCCTCGGGCAGAAATCAGCCCCAGCATTTT. This translates into CAWSVPSGRNQPQHF.

This clone was counted only a few times. The rearrangement joins TRBV12-3 or TRBV12-4 to TRBJ2-7, with 7 nucleotides matching TRBD1. Trimming took 6 bases from V and 2 from J; bases not matched to a gene: 4. The CDR3 sequence is 13 residues long. CDR3 nucleotide sequence: TGTGCCAGCAGACGACAGGGAACCTACGAGCAGTACTTC. Protein sequence: CASRRQGTYEQYF.

The chain is built from TRBV24-1 and TRBJ2-6; a weak D match, TRBD1 (5 bases). There are 18 residues in the CDR3. V was trimmed by 2 bases and J by 0 bases, leaving 13 bases between them. Looked up from germline, CDR1 is KGHDR and CDR2 is SFDVKD. The CDR3 reads CATSDSRTRNSGANVLTF. In DNA form, the CDR3 reads TGTGCCACCAGTGATTCTCGGACACGAAACTCTGGGGCCAACGTCCTGACTTTC.

In its sample, this clone was seen once. This chain uses TRBV18 with TRBJ1-2; no clear D gene. V dropped 3 bases and J dropped 6 bases, with 5 bases sitting between them. Germline values: CDR1 KGHSH, CDR2 LQKENI. The CDR3 is 11 amino acids. The CDR3 nucleotides are TGTGCCAGCTCACCCGGGGATGGCTACACCTTC. Encoded protein: CASSPGDGYTF.

To note about this clone: Germline is not matched at one junction end, which may reflect a read error. This chain joins TRBV10-2 and TRBJ2-1, with 8 bases that match TRBD2. CDR1 and CDR2 from the germline V gene are WSHSY and SAAADI. CDR3 size: 15 residues. The CDR3, as DNA: TGCGCCAGCAGTTACGGGAAGACCGGGACTAGGGGACGGGTCTTC. Amino acid sequence: CASSYGKTGTRGRVF.

This clone occurred once. The J gene is TRBJ1-6, the V gene TRBV6-5; tentative D call: TRBD1 (6 bases). The length of the CDR3 is 12 residues. V dropped 2 bases and J dropped 13 bases, with 9 bases sitting between them. Germline loops: CDR1 MNHEY, CDR2 SVGAGI. The CDR3 loop reads CASSYRGFPLHF. As DNA, the CDR3 is TGTGCCAGCAGTTACAGGGGGTTCCCCCTCCACTTT.

CDR3 in amino acids: CASSTQGASNEKLFF. The CDR3 DNA follows: TGTGCCAGCAGTACTCAGGGTGCATCTAATGAAAAACTGTTTTTT. The V call is TRBV2, the J call TRBJ1-4, with D possibly matching TRBD1 (5 bases). The ends were cut back, 5 bases at V and 3 bases at J, with 13 bases in the middle. This CDR3 is 15 amino acids long. The germline CDR1 and CDR2 sequences are SNHLY and FYNNEI.

The rearrangement joins TRBV3-1 (or the pseudogene TRBV3-2) to TRBJ2-1; 11 nucleotides line up with TRBD2. Germline-derived CDR1 and CDR2 are LGHDT and YNNKEL (reference sequence). The CDR3 is made up of 19 amino acids. V gave up 0 bases and J gave up 7 bases; unmatched junction bases: 14. CDR3 DNA sequence: TGTGCCAGCAGCCAAGATGAAACTAGCGGGAGCCCCTGGGATAATGAGCAGTTCTTC. Translated, it gives CASSQDETSGSPWDNEQFF.

This clone was seen only once. The V and J genes are TRBV3-1 (or the pseudogene TRBV3-2) and TRBJ2-3, with D tentatively TRBD2 (7 bases). The V gene's germline CDR1 is LGHDT and CDR2 YNNKEL (reference sequence). Trimming pared 0 bases from V and 3 bases from J, leaving 25 bases between. The CDR3 loop spans 20 amino acids. The CDR3 region is CASSQEDLRWEGGTTDTQYF. The CDR3 bases are TGTGCCAGCAGCCAAGAGGACCTGCGCTGGGAGGGTGGGACAACAGATACGCAGTATTTT.

The chain links TRBV7-9 to TRBJ2-7; 8 bases agree with TRBD1. Per the germline V gene, CDR1 is SEHNR and CDR2 is FQNEAQ (reference sequence). The CDR3 is made up of 13 amino acids. The V segment lost 10 bases and the J segment 2 bases; nucleotides outside the gene matches: 7. The chain's CDR3 is CATTGTGPYEQYF. In nucleotides, the CDR3 is TGTGCCACAACCGGGACAGGCCCCTACGAGCAGTACTTC.